This T cell receptor (beta chain) comes out of a study of cytomegalovirus exposure and HLA in healthy donors. It was with 60 Vbeta and 13 Jbeta primers that the PCR ran. Repertoires were generated with immunoSEQ multiplex PCR, while TCRdb's copy carries only in-frame clones and drops some. Here the sample spans about 130,000 clones, roughly two thirds being singletons. This clone was detected only a few times. This CDR3 has 16 residues. Germline loops: CDR1 SGHDT, CDR2 YYEEEE. J was trimmed by 5 bases and V by 0 bases; bases with no gene match: 7. The rearrangement joins TRBV5-6 to TRBJ2-7; 11 nucleotides line up with TRBD2. Specimen: PBMCs. The receptor was derived from a young man in good health and CMV-seropositive. This chain's CDR3 is CASSLELTSGIDEQYF. Written as DNA, the CDR3 is TGTGCCAGCAGCTTGGAACTGACTAGCGGGATCGACGAGCAGTACTTC. Full variable domain (outside the CDR3, taken from reference TRBV5-6 and TRBJ2-7): DAGVTQSPTHLIKTRGQQVTLRCSPKSGHDTVSWYQQALGQGPQFIFQYYEEEERQRGNFPDRFSGHQFPNYSSELNVNALLLGDSALYLCASSLELTSGIDEQYFGPGTRLTVT.